The 32 T cell receptor beta chains reported below all come from one sample, sequenced in a study of cytomegalovirus exposure and HLA in healthy donors. In the PCR, 60 Vbeta and 13 Jbeta primers were used. TCRdb's table, derived via immunoSEQ multiplex PCR, lists solely in-frame clones and lacks some. The data contain approximately 100,000 clones, over 60% of them singletons. Input material: PBMCs. These receptors came from a man under 40 in good health and CMV-seronegative.

CDR3 residues: CASSSLAVSTDTQYF. DNA for the CDR3: TGTGCCAGCAGCAGTCTAGCGGTTAGCACAGATACGCAGTATTTT. The rearrangement joins TRBV28 to TRBJ2-3; TRBD2 matches 7 bases. Germline V gives CDR1 MDHEN, CDR2 SYDVKM. The CDR3 is made up of 15 amino acids. After removal of 6 bases from V and 0 bases from J, the junction contained 6 bases not matched to a gene. Looking up the rest from reference TRBV28 and TRBJ2-3 gives the full variable domain: DVKVTQSSRYLVKRTGEKVFLECVQDMDHENMFWYRQDPGLGLRLIYFSYDVKMKEKGDIPEGYSVSREKKERFSLILESASTNQTSMYLCASSSLAVSTDTQYFGPGTRLTVL.

The chain couples TRBV15 to TRBJ2-3; D perhaps matches TRBD2 (5 bases). Germline V gene data show CDR1 as LNHNV and CDR2 as YYDKDF (reference sequence). This CDR3 has 14 amino acids. Trimming took 3 bases from V and 0 from J, leaving 7 bases between them. The CDR3 protein is CATSSWTSTDTQYF. The CDR3 DNA reads as TGTGCCACCAGCAGTTGGACTAGCACAGATACGCAGTATTTT.

This clone has a handful of counts. This chain connects TRBV5-4 to TRBJ2-1; D ambiguous. Trimming took off 1 base at V and 3 bases at J, with 8 bases between the two ends. The CDR3 totals 14 residues. Germline loops: CDR1 SGHNT, CDR2 YYREEE (reference sequence). The CDR3 nucleotides are TGTGCCAGCAGCTTGTCTGATAGCTACAATGAGCAGTTCTTC. Its protein is CASSLSDSYNEQFF.

This clone was found once. The gene calls are TRBV11-2 and TRBJ1-1; TRBD1 matches 7 bases. After removal of 5 bases from V and 5 bases from J, the junction contained 11 bases not matched to a gene. Germline assignment: CDR1 SGHAT and CDR2 FQNNGV. The CDR3 runs to 15 residues. CDR3 in amino acids: CASSARRQGETEAFF. The CDR3 nucleotides are TGTGCCAGCAGCGCGCGGCGACAGGGTGAGACTGAAGCTTTCTTT.

The V and J genes are TRBV9 and TRBJ1-6, with D possibly matching TRBD1 (6 bases). Deletions cut 3 bases from V and 6 bases from J, with 13 bases between. The CDR3 has 15 amino acids. Per the germline V gene, CDR1 is SGDLS and CDR2 is YYNGEE. CDR3 loop: CASSARSQGNSPLHF. CDR3 bases: TGTGCCAGCAGCGCCCGCTCACAGGGTAATTCACCCCTCCACTTT.

The V gene is TRBV19, the J gene TRBJ1-5, with 7 bases aligning to TRBD1. Germline values: CDR1 LNHDA, CDR2 SQIVND (reference sequence). The CDR3 totals 15 residues. V lost 6 bases to trimming and J lost 4 bases; unmatched junction nucleotides: 9. The CDR3 DNA reads TGTGCCAGTAGCAAGAGCCAGGGGGGAAATCAGCCCCAGCATTTT. It encodes CASSKSQGGNQPQHF.

The chain is built from TRBV6-4 and TRBJ2-1; the match to TRBD2 covers 9 bases. The CDR3 spans 16 residues. Trimming took 0 bases from V and 4 from J; bases not matched to a gene: 4. Germline V CDR1 and CDR2: MRHNA, SNTAGT. The CDR3 nucleotides are TGTGCCAGCAGTGACTCCCGGACTAGCGATTACAATGAGCAGTTCTTC. Protein: CASSDSRTSDYNEQFF.

J is TRBJ2-3 and V is TRBV5-4, with 15 positions matching TRBD2. The ends lost 4 bases at V and 5 bases at J; junction bases unmatched: 8. Germline CDR1 SGHNT, CDR2 YYREEE (reference sequence). The CDR3 has 17 amino acids. The CDR3 spells CASSPGLAGGLGDTQYF. CDR3 DNA: TGTGCCAGCAGCCCAGGACTAGCGGGGGGGCTGGGAGATACGCAGTATTTT.

The CDR3 region has the DNA TGTGCCAGCAGCTTTCTAGCGAGCTCCTACAATGAGCAGTTCTTC. Translated: CASSFLASSYNEQFF. This sequence joins TRBV7-6 and TRBJ2-1; tentative D call: TRBD2 (6 bases). V lost 3 bases, J lost 0 bases, and 9 bases lay in between. The CDR3 is made up of 15 amino acids. Germline-derived CDR1 and CDR2 are SGHVS and FNYEAQ. Filled out from reference TRBV7-6 and TRBJ2-1, the complete variable domain reads GAGVSQSPRYKVTKRGQDVALRCDPISGHVSLYWYRQALGQGPEFLTYFNYEAQQDKSGLPNDRFSAERPEGSISTLTIQRTEQRDSAMYRCASSFLASSYNEQFFGPGTRLTVL.

The J gene is TRBJ2-2, the V gene TRBV27; 10 bases are a match to TRBD2. V dropped 6 bases and J dropped 2; count of bases not matched to a gene: 9. Per the germline V gene, CDR1 is MNHEY and CDR2 is SMNVEV (reference sequence). This CDR3 contains 17 residues. CDR3 in amino acids: CASSWQAGGLNTGELFF. The CDR3 DNA reads TGTGCCAGCAGCTGGCAAGCGGGAGGGCTTAACACCGGGGAGCTGTTTTTT.

As to this clone: Germline and junction disagree at one end, which may indicate a read error. The same CDR3 arises from other DNA sequences in this sample as well. This chain links TRBV5-1 with TRBJ1-3; the match to TRBD1 covers 8 bases. The CDR3 loop spans 14 amino acids. The germline gives CDR1 SGHRS, CDR2 YFSETQ. This CDR3 reads CASSAGTGGNTIYF. CDR3 DNA sequence: TGCGCTAGCAGCGCCGGGACAGGTGGAAACACCATATATTTT.

The chain combines TRBV4-1 with TRBJ2-7; TRBD1 matches 12 bases. The CDR3 is 16 amino acids. Trimming removed 3 bases from V and 6 bases from J; junction bases left unmatched: 9. The germline V gene has CDR1 MGHRA and CDR2 YSYEKL. The chain's CDR3 is CASSQAPGQGAGEQYF. The CDR3 DNA sequence: TGCGCCAGCAGCCAGGCCCCGGGACAGGGGGCAGGCGAGCAGTACTTC.

The chain is built from TRBV9 and TRBJ2-2, with TRBD2 as a possible D gene (5 bases). V lost 3 bases, J lost 1 base, and 7 bases lay in between. The CDR3 consists of 14 residues. Germline CDR1 reads SGDLS; CDR2 reads YYNGEE. CDR3 loop: CASSDRGNTGELFF. The CDR3 DNA sequence: TGTGCCAGCAGCGATCGGGGGAACACCGGGGAGCTGTTTTTT.

The chain carries TRBV5-1 and TRBJ1-4, with 7 bases that match TRBD1. Germline lookup yields CDR1 SGHRS and CDR2 YFSETQ. Trimming at V came to 0 bases and at J to 3 bases, leaving 2 bases not matched to a gene. This CDR3 region has 15 residues. The CDR3 nucleotides read TGCGCCAGCAGCTTGGAGGGGACAGCTAATGAAAAACTGTTTTTT. Translated: CASSLEGTANEKLFF.

The chain joins TRBV5-1 to TRBJ2-7, with TRBD1 matching 10 bases. This CDR3 spans 16 amino acids. CDR1 is SGHRS, CDR2 YFSETQ, per germline. V was clipped by 4 bases and J by 5 bases; unmatched bases: 12. As DNA, the CDR3 is TGCGCCAGCAGCCAAGAGGTGCGACAGGGGGCGGACGAGCAGTACTTC. This sequence encodes CASSQEVRQGADEQYF.

The CDR3 region is CAWSVVRGGAVKTQYF. CDR3 sequence (DNA): TGTGCCTGGAGTGTAGTCCGGGGAGGGGCAGTAAAGACCCAGTACTTC. The chain uses TRBV30 and TRBJ2-5, with 7 nucleotides matching TRBD2. V shed 0 bases and J 6 bases; nucleotides not matched to a gene: 13. The CDR3 extends over 16 amino acids. Per the germline V gene, CDR1 is GTSNPN and CDR2 is SVGIG (reference sequence).

V usage is TRBV4-2 and J usage is TRBJ2-3; D might be TRBD2 (6 bases). With 0 bases removed from V and 4 bases from J, the gap between germline ends came to 11 bases. Germline CDR1 LGHNA, CDR2 YNFKEQ. There are 15 residues in the CDR3. CDR3 nucleotide sequence: TGTGCCAGCAGCCAAGATCAAACGGGGGCAGATACGCAGTATTTT. Residues: CASSQDQTGADTQYF.

J is TRBJ2-7 and V is TRBV7-3; 14 bases align to TRBD2. The CDR3 length is 15 residues. Looked up from germline, CDR1 is SGHTA and CDR2 is FQGTGA. The V and J ends lost 5 bases and 4 bases, in that order; junction bases with no gene match: 4. The chain's CDR3 is CASSMGLAGEYEQYF. The CDR3 region has the DNA TGTGCCAGCAGCATGGGACTAGCGGGAGAGTACGAGCAGTACTTC.

V gene TRBV5-1 combines with J gene TRBJ2-7, with TRBD2 matching 8 bases. There are 15 residues in the CDR3. Unmatched junction bases numbered 6, after V lost 4 bases and J lost 0 bases. From germline, CDR1 is SGHRS and CDR2 YFSETQ. CDR3 sequence (DNA): TGCGCCAGCAGCCGGGTAGCGGGGTTCTCCTACGAGCAGTACTTC. Translated: CASSRVAGFSYEQYF.

The chain combines TRBV13 with TRBJ1-3; D gene uncertain. Per germline, CDR1 PRHDT and CDR2 FYEKMQ (reference sequence). Trimming left V 5 bases short and J 5 bases short, with 10 bases between. The CDR3 consists of 13 residues. The DNA for the CDR3 is TGTGCCAGCAGCCAAAATCAAAGAAACACCATATATTTT. This translates into CASSQNQRNTIYF.

This clone was seen only a few times. The V call is TRBV7-9, the J call TRBJ2-2; 7 bases match TRBD2. V lost 5 bases to trimming and J lost 4 bases; unmatched junction nucleotides: 10. Germline V lookup: CDR1 SEHNR, CDR2 FQNEAQ (reference sequence). CDR3 length: 16 residues. CDR3 region: CASSPSMWEGTGELFF. The CDR3 DNA sequence: TGTGCCAGCAGCCCTTCGATGTGGGAGGGCACCGGGGAGCTGTTTTTT. Full variable domain (missing parts from reference TRBV7-9 and TRBJ2-2): DTGVSQNPRHKITKRGQNVTFRCDPISEHNRLYWYRQTLGQGPEFLTYFQNEAQLEKSRLLSDRFSAERPKGSFSTLEIQRTEQGDSAMYLCASSPSMWEGTGELFFGEGSRLTVL.

CDR3 amino acids: CASWAGPGQPQHF. The CDR3 nucleotides are TGTGCCAGCTGGGCGGGGCCCGGGCAGCCCCAGCATTTT. The genes are TRBV6-5 and TRBJ1-5; possible D gene TRBD1, 5 bases. Germline assignment: CDR1 MNHEY and CDR2 SVGAGI. V was shortened by 8 bases and J by 7 bases, with 15 bases between the two germline ends. The CDR3 loop spans 13 amino acids.

V is TRBV7-2 and J is TRBJ2-7; D might be TRBD1 (5 bases). Germline CDR1 is SGHTA and CDR2 is FQGNSA. The V end was cut by 0 bases, the J end by 5 bases, with 14 bases between. CDR3 size: 15 residues. In DNA, the CDR3 is TGTGCCAGCAGCTTAGCCGGCAGGGCGGATAACGAGCAGTACTTC. Its translation: CASSLAGRADNEQYF.

The rearrangement joins TRBV4-3 to TRBJ2-1; the D gene is possibly TRBD2 (6 bases). Germline-derived CDR1 and CDR2 are LGHNA and YSLEER. The CDR3 has 16 residues. V lost 1 base and J 4 bases, leaving 14 bases between the germline ends. Written as DNA, the CDR3 is TGCGCCAGCAGCCAAGTCAGCGGTGGACTATACAATGAGCAGTTCTTC. Protein product: CASSQVSGGLYNEQFF.

Only one count was recorded for this clone. The V and J genes are TRBV19 and TRBJ1-2; 8 positions match TRBD1. The germline CDR1 and CDR2 sequences are LNHDA and SQIVND (reference sequence). With V trimmed by 5 bases and J by 7 bases, 9 bases remained unmatched. This CDR3 contains 14 residues. The CDR3 DNA reads as TGTGCCAGTAGTGCCCCGGGACAGGCTTTTGGCTACACCTTC. The encoded protein is CASSAPGQAFGYTF.

J is TRBJ1-6 and V is TRBV7-3; D perhaps matches TRBD1 (6 bases). This CDR3 is built from 15 residues. Germline V gene sequence: CDR1 SGHTA, CDR2 FQGTGA. V was cut by 1 base and J by 10 bases, with 14 bases left in between. CDR3 DNA: TGTGCCAGCAGCTTAAATGGACAGCTTAGCTCACCCCTCCACTTT. Translation gives CASSLNGQLSSPLHF.

V usage is TRBV5-1 and J usage is TRBJ2-2; TRBD1 aligns across 7 bases. The CDR3 length is 15 residues. The V segment lost 4 bases and the J segment 2 bases; nucleotides outside the gene matches: 5. Germline assignment: CDR1 SGHRS and CDR2 YFSETQ. The CDR3: CASSIEGANTGELFF. The CDR3 bases are TGCGCCAGCAGCATAGAGGGGGCCAACACCGGGGAGCTGTTTTTT.

Only one count was recorded for this clone. The chain couples TRBV5-1 to TRBJ2-2; 9 bases match TRBD2. Trimming cost V 5 bases and J 4 bases; bases outside gene matches: 9. Germline CDR1 reads SGHRS; CDR2 reads YFSETQ. The CDR3 extends over 16 amino acids. DNA of the CDR3: TGCGCCAGCAGTCCCCATAGCGGGGGCCGCACCGGGGAGCTGTTTTTT. Its protein is CASSPHSGGRTGELFF.

This clone appeared a few times. The gene calls are TRBV4-1 and TRBJ2-1; D may be TRBD2 (6 bases). Germline V lookup: CDR1 MGHRA, CDR2 YSYEKL. V was shortened by 0 bases and J by 8 bases, with 17 bases between the two germline ends. The CDR3 is 16 residues long. The CDR3 sequence: CASSQDARLGSDEQFF. For the CDR3, the DNA is TGCGCCAGCAGCCAAGACGCGCGACTAGGAAGCGATGAGCAGTTCTTC.

The chain couples TRBV6-1 to TRBJ1-1; a possible D gene is TRBD1 (5 bases). From germline, CDR1 is MNHNS and CDR2 SASEGT. The ends were cut back, 0 bases at V and 3 bases at J, with 11 bases in the middle. The CDR3 runs 15 residues. CDR3 DNA sequence: TGTGCCAGCAGTGAAGCGTTAGACAGAGACACTGAAGCTTTCTTT. Translating it yields CASSEALDRDTEAFF.

This clone ranks as medium-sized. The chain uses TRBV5-1 and TRBJ1-4, with a tentative D call TRBD1 (5 bases). Germline CDR1 and CDR2: SGHRS and YFSETQ. The CDR3 contains 14 residues. The V end lost 2 bases, the J end lost 5 bases, and 10 bases lay between the germline ends. DNA for the CDR3: TGCGCCAGCAGCTTCCAGGGATCCAATGAAAAACTGTTTTTT. This sequence encodes CASSFQGSNEKLFF.

The chain carries TRBV27 and TRBJ2-5, with a tentative D call TRBD2 (6 bases). The J call may be incorrect, as the DNA end agrees better with TRBJ2-7. CDR1 is MNHEY, CDR2 SMNVEV, per germline (reference sequence). The CDR3 sequence is 15 residues long. The CDR3 reads CASSSDYPGKYEQYF. The DNA of the CDR3 is TGTGCCAGCAGTTCGGACTACCCGGGGAAATACGAGCAGTACTTC.